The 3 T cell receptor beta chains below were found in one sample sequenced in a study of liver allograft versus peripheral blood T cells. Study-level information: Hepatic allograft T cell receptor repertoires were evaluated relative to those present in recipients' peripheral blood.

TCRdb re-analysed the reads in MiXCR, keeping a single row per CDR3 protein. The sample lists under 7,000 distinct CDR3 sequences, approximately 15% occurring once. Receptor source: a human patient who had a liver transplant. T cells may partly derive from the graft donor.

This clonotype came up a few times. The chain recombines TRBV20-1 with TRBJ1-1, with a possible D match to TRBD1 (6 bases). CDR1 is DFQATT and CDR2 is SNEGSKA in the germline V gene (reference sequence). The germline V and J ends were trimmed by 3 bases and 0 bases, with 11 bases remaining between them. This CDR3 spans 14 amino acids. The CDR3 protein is CSASGQTMNTEAFF. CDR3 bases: TGCAGTGCTAGCGGACAGACTATGAACACTGAAGCTTTCTTT.

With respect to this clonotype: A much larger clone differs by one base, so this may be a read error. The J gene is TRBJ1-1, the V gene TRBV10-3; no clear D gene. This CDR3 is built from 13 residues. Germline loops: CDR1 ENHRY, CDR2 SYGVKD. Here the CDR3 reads CVISVQDDTEAFF. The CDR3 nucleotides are TGTGTCATCAGTGTTCAGGATGACACTGAAGCTTTCTTT.

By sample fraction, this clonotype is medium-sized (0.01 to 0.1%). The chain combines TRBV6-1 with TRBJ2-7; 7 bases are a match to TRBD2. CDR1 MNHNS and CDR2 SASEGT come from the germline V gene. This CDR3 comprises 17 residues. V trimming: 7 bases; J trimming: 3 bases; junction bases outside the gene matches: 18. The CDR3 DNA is TGTGCCAGCATGAGAAATATCCCCTTGGGGGGGGGCTACGAGCAGTACTTC. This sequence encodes CASMRNIPLGGGYEQYF.